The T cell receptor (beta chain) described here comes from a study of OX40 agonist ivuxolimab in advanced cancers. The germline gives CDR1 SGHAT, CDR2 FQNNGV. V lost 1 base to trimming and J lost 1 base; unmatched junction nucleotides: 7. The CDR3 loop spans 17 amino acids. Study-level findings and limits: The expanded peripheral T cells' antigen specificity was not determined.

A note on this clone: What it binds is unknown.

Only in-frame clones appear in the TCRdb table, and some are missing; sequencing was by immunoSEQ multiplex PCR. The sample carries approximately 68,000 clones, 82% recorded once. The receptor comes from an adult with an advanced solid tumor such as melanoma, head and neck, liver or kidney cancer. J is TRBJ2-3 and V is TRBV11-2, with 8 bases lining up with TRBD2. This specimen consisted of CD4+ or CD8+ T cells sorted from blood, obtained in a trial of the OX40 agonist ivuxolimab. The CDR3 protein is CASSLALSGAGTDTQYF. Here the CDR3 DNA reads TGTGCCAGCAGCTTAGCGCTTAGCGGGGCGGGCACAGATACGCAGTATTTT.